Below, one T cell receptor (beta chain) is given with its context. This entry is derived from a study of cytomegalovirus exposure and HLA in healthy donors. Primers included in the PCR were 60 Vbeta and 13 Jbeta primers. Method: immunoSEQ multiplex PCR; TCRdb's copy keeps in-frame clones and lacks some. The sample contains more than 150,000 clones, 75% to 90% of which appear only once. V dropped 4 bases and J dropped 7; count of bases not matched to a gene: 8. The germline V gene has CDR1 KGHSH and CDR2 LQKENI. The CDR3 sequence is 14 residues long. The sequence was collected from a middle-aged man in good health and CMV-seropositive. V gene TRBV18 combines with J gene TRBJ2-7; 9 positions match TRBD1. Sequencing used PBMCs. The CDR3 protein is CASSLGSGTGEQYF. CDR3 in DNA: TGTGCCAGCTCACTGGGCTCCGGGACAGGGGAGCAGTACTTC.